Following are 25 T cell receptor beta chains from one sample sequenced in a study of blood T cell repertoires in COVID-19. Sequencing was performed with immunoSEQ multiplex PCR; in TCRdb, only in-frame clones are kept and a portion is missing. The sample has a few hundred thousand clones, 85% to 90% seen once. Source material: peripheral blood. These receptors all come from a man between 18 and 35 years old with COVID-19, enrolled during active disease.

This chain connects TRBV2 to TRBJ1-1; 7 bases match TRBD1. This CDR3 has 15 amino acids. V dropped 6 bases and J dropped 2; count of bases not matched to a gene: 9. Germline V gene sequence: CDR1 SNHLY, CDR2 FYNNEI. The CDR3 bases are TGTGCCAGCAGGGACGGGACAGCTAGAAACACTGAAGCTTTCTTT. It translates to CASRDGTARNTEAFF.

V gene TRBV15 combines with J gene TRBJ1-1; D call uncertain. V was pared by 0 bases and J by 4 bases, with 15 bases between. Looked up from germline, CDR1 is LNHNV and CDR2 is YYDKDF (reference sequence). The length of the CDR3 is 16 residues. CDR3 sequence: CATSRDDWSSTTEAFF. The DNA for the CDR3 is TGTGCCACCAGCAGAGATGATTGGAGTTCTACCACTGAAGCTTTCTTT.

CDR3 sequence reads: CASSQPTGGNNYGYTF. The CDR3 DNA sequence: TGCGCCAGCAGCCAGCCGACAGGGGGAAACAACTATGGCTACACCTTC. The chain combines TRBV4-1 with TRBJ1-2; 9 positions agree with TRBD1. CDR3 length: 16 amino acids. V was pared by 3 bases and J by 2 bases, with 7 bases of the junction left unmatched. Germline V CDR1 and CDR2: MGHRA, YSYEKL.

This chain uses TRBV27 with TRBJ2-1; D is unresolved. The V gene's germline CDR1 is MNHEY and CDR2 SMNVEV (reference sequence). The CDR3 covers 12 residues. Trimming took 2 bases from V and 9 from J, leaving 8 bases between them. The CDR3 DNA is TGTGCCAGCAGTTTAACGGTCGGTGAGCAGTTCTTC. Its translation: CASSLTVGEQFF.

V is TRBV7-9 and J is TRBJ2-4, with TRBD2 matching 11 bases. Losses at the gene ends were 5 bases for V and 4 bases for J; bases not matched to a gene: 4. Germline V gene lookup returns CDR1 SEHNR and CDR2 FQNEAQ (reference sequence). The CDR3 is 15 amino acids. CDR3 nucleotide sequence: TGTGCCAGCAGCCTCCGGACTAGCGGGAAAAACATTCAGTACTTC. This codes for CASSLRTSGKNIQYF.

This chain uses TRBV30 with TRBJ2-1, with a weak D call TRBD1 (5 bases). The V end was cut by 3 bases, the J end by 10 bases, with 10 bases between. Germline V gene data show CDR1 as GTSNPN and CDR2 as SVGIG (reference sequence). The length of the CDR3 is 11 residues. DNA for the CDR3: TGTGCCTGGAGCGGCGCAGGGGAGCAGTTCTTC. This codes for CAWSGAGEQFF.

This sequence joins TRBV5-5 and TRBJ2-1, with TRBD2 matching over 10 bases. The junction had 5 bases not matched to a gene; V was cut back by 5 bases and J by 12 bases. The germline V gene encodes CDR1 SGHKS and CDR2 YYEKEE (reference sequence). This CDR3 is built from 12 residues. As DNA, the CDR3 is TGTGCCAGCAGTAGGACTAGCGGTGGGCAGTTCTTC. This translates into CASSRTSGGQFF.

CDR3 in amino acids: CASRRGAGTEAFF. In nucleotides, the CDR3 is TGTGCCAGCAGGCGGGGCGCGGGAACTGAAGCTTTCTTT. This chain connects TRBV12-3 or TRBV12-4 to TRBJ1-1, with D possibly TRBD1 on 5 matching bases. The germline V and J ends were trimmed by 6 bases and 5 bases, with 13 bases remaining between them. The CDR3 has 13 amino acids.

The chain employs TRBV7-6 and TRBJ2-7, with 13 bases that match TRBD2. Germline CDR1 SGHVS, CDR2 FNYEAQ. The CDR3 covers 16 residues. V was clipped by 5 bases and J by 6 bases; unmatched bases: 10. The CDR3 DNA sequence: TGTGCCAGCAGCACAGACGGACTAGCGGGAGAACTCGAGCAGTACTTC. This sequence encodes CASSTDGLAGELEQYF.

This chain uses TRBV7-9 with TRBJ2-1, with TRBD2 matching 8 bases. This CDR3 contains 13 residues. J gave up 7 bases and V 11 bases, and 10 bases lay outside the gene matches. Germline CDR1 SEHNR, CDR2 FQNEAQ (reference sequence). The DNA for the CDR3 is TGTGCCTCCAGGCTGGGCGGGAGGAATGAGCAGTTCTTC. As protein: CASRLGGRNEQFF.

The chain recombines TRBV13 with TRBJ2-5, with D maybe TRBD1 (6 bases). Germline-derived CDR1 and CDR2 are PRHDT and FYEKMQ (reference sequence). The CDR3 sequence is 14 residues long. With 5 bases removed from V and 3 bases from J, the gap between germline ends came to 13 bases. CDR3 region: CASSPRDTEETQYF. In DNA, the CDR3 is TGTGCCAGCAGCCCCCGGGACACAGAAGAGACCCAGTACTTC.

The chain has TRBV3-1 (or the pseudogene TRBV3-2) and TRBJ2-7; possibly TRBD2 for D (5 bases). Trimming took off 0 bases at V and 7 bases at J, with 13 bases between the two ends. CDR1 is LGHDT and CDR2 is YNNKEL in the germline V gene (reference sequence). This CDR3 contains 14 residues. CDR3 residues: CASSQDRFRGEQYF. As DNA, the CDR3 is TGTGCCAGCAGCCAAGATCGGTTCCGCGGGGAGCAGTACTTC.

The chain recombines TRBV11-2 with TRBJ2-7; tentatively, D is TRBD2 (6 bases). Looked up from germline, CDR1 is SGHAT and CDR2 is FQNNGV. The CDR3 spans 15 residues. V was pared by 1 base and J by 0 bases, with 10 bases between. The DNA for the CDR3 is TGTGCCAGCAGCTTAGGGGGACTCCTCTCCTACGAGCAGTACTTC. It yields the protein CASSLGGLLSYEQYF. Full variable domain (rest looked up from reference TRBV11-2 and TRBJ2-7): EAGVAQSPRYKIIEKRQSVAFWCNPISGHATLYWYQQILGQGPKLLIQFQNNGVVDDSQLPKDRFSAERLKGVDSTLKIQPAKLEDSAVYLCASSLGGLLSYEQYFGPGTRLTVT.

The chain carries TRBV5-8 and TRBJ2-7; TRBD1 matches 8 bases. Trimming cost V 1 base and J 7 bases; bases outside gene matches: 7. This CDR3 region has 14 residues. The germline V gene has CDR1 SGHTS and CDR2 YDEGEE. The CDR3 sequence is CASSLYRGAWEQYF. The CDR3 DNA reads as TGTGCCAGCAGCTTGTACAGGGGGGCTTGGGAGCAGTACTTC.

With regard to this clone: The identical CDR3 is also encoded by other nucleotide sequences in the sample. The V gene is TRBV5-1, the J gene TRBJ1-1; no clear D gene. V lost 4 bases, J lost 0 bases, and 7 bases lay in between. Germline CDR1 is SGHRS and CDR2 is YFSETQ. The CDR3 covers 13 residues. The CDR3 bases are TGCGCCAGCAGCCTGGTTATGAACACTGAAGCTTTCTTT. Translated: CASSLVMNTEAFF.

The J gene is TRBJ1-3, the V gene TRBV3-1 (or the pseudogene TRBV3-2), with D perhaps matching TRBD1 (6 bases). Per the germline V gene, CDR1 is LGHDT and CDR2 is YNNKEL (reference sequence). The CDR3 loop spans 14 amino acids. The V end was cut by 3 bases, the J end by 2 bases, with 8 bases between. CDR3 sequence (DNA): TGTGCCAGCAGCCAGCCAGGGGCTGGAAACACCATATATTTT. It is translated as CASSQPGAGNTIYF.

Here the CDR3 DNA reads TGTGCCAGCAGCCAAGATACGGGTCTAGCGGGGGGTCGAGAGCAGTTCTTC. Protein product: CASSQDTGLAGGREQFF. The chain uses TRBV3-1 (or the pseudogene TRBV3-2) and TRBJ2-1; 11 bases are a match to TRBD2. This CDR3 spans 17 amino acids. With 0 bases clipped from V and 10 bases from J, the junction kept 11 bases outside the gene matches. Germline lookup yields CDR1 LGHDT and CDR2 YNNKEL (reference sequence).

The CDR3: CASSDLVETQYF. The CDR3 coding sequence is TGTGCCAGCAGCGATCTAGTAGAGACCCAGTACTTC. The chain employs TRBV11-2 and TRBJ2-5; D is uncertain. V was cut by 5 bases and J by 4 bases, with 8 bases left in between. The CDR3 covers 12 residues. CDR1 is SGHAT, CDR2 FQNNGV, per germline.

V is TRBV21-1 and J is TRBJ1-5. TRBV21-1 is a pseudogene locus. CDR3 length: 17 amino acids. CDR3: CASRSRRELYSNQPQHF. The CDR3 DNA follows: TGTGCCAGCAGGAGTCGCCGCGAGCTTTATAGCAATCAGCCCCAGCATTTT.

The rearrangement uses TRBV18 and TRBJ1-1; 8 bases agree with TRBD1. J was trimmed by 4 bases and V by 5 bases; bases with no gene match: 6. The germline V gene encodes CDR1 KGHSH and CDR2 LQKENI. CDR3 length: 14 amino acids. This CDR3 is CASSEDRAITEAFF. The CDR3 DNA reads as TGTGCCAGCTCAGAGGACAGGGCCATCACTGAAGCTTTCTTT.

This clone was seen a few times. The V call is TRBV28, the J call TRBJ1-1; 12 bases fit TRBD1. V lost 2 bases and J lost 5; bases outside the gene matches: 6. Per germline, CDR1 MDHEN and CDR2 SYDVKM. CDR3 length: 16 residues. This chain's CDR3 is CASSLPGQGAKTEAFF. In DNA form, the CDR3 reads TGTGCCAGCAGTTTACCGGGACAGGGGGCGAAGACTGAAGCTTTCTTT.

The chain joins TRBV6-2 or TRBV6-3 to TRBJ1-6; 9 bases agree with TRBD1. Germline trimming cut 5 bases from V and 9 bases from J; bases unmatched to any gene: 5. CDR1 MNHEY and CDR2 SVGEGT come from the germline V gene. This CDR3 comprises 14 residues. The CDR3 sequence: CASSLRTGVSPLHF. In nucleotides, the CDR3 is TGTGCCAGCAGTCTCCGGACAGGGGTTTCACCCCTCCACTTT.

V is TRBV28 and J is TRBJ1-2; 10 positions agree with TRBD1. Trimming removed 5 bases from V and 4 bases from J; junction bases left unmatched: 10. This CDR3 comprises 16 residues. The germline V gene has CDR1 MDHEN and CDR2 SYDVKM. The CDR3 DNA follows: TGTGCCAGCAGTCCCCCCACGGGACAGGGGTTCTATGGCTACACCTTC. This sequence encodes CASSPPTGQGFYGYTF.

This clone came up once. The junction and the germline gene differ at one end; a read error may be behind it. V usage is TRBV27 and J usage is TRBJ1-1; possibly TRBD1 for D (6 bases). Germline-derived CDR1 and CDR2 are MNHEY and SMNVEV (reference sequence). The CDR3 totals 14 residues. The DNA for the CDR3 is TGTGCCAGTAGTTCCCGGACAGCGAACACTGAAGCTTTCTTT. Protein product: CASSSRTANTEAFF.

This clone was observed a single time. V and J are TRBV4-1 and TRBJ2-1, with 10 bases that match TRBD2. Trimming cost V 5 bases and J 10 bases; bases outside gene matches: 5. The CDR3 is 13 residues long. In germline, CDR1 is MGHRA, CDR2 YSYEKL. Here the CDR3 DNA reads TGCGCCAGCAGCATAGCGGGAGGAGCGGAGCAGTTCTTC. Translated: CASSIAGGAEQFF.